This paragraph reports one T cell receptor (beta chain). Indicated time point: before trial treatment. These data originate in a study of low-dose radiotherapy and immunotherapy resistance in tumors. The CDR3 is 15 amino acids. The germline V gene encodes CDR1 SEHNR and CDR2 FQNEAQ (reference sequence). Losses at the gene ends were 5 bases for V and 3 bases for J; bases not matched to a gene: 9. Gene-specific TRAV and TRBV primers were used for first-strand cDNA, covering alpha and beta chains. Over around 19 PCR cycles, TCRs were amplified from a constant-region primer and V-primer adapter. TCRdb re-called the reads through MiXCR, storing one row per CDR3 protein. The sample shows 40,000 or so distinct CDR3 sequences, around a third of them seen only once.

Sample: PBMCs, taken before treatment. The receptor was derived from a male donor with gallbladder cancer. The chain carries TRBV7-9 and TRBJ1-2; the match to TRBD1 covers 7 bases. The chain's CDR3 is CASSRGDSRYYGYTF. Written as DNA, the CDR3 is TGTGCCAGCAGCCGTGGGGACAGCCGATACTATGGCTACACCTTC.